The 13 T cell receptor beta chains reported below all come from one sample, sequenced in a study of cytomegalovirus exposure and HLA in healthy donors. The study ran its PCR with 60 Vbeta and 13 Jbeta primers. Sequencing used immunoSEQ multiplex PCR; TCRdb keeps in-frame clones, though not all of them. The table lists around 120,000 clones, approximately 80% of them singletons, with around 1.3% in the top ten. Material: PBMCs. These receptors were collected from a girl aged 2-10 years in good health and CMV-seronegative.

V and J are TRBV15 and TRBJ2-7; 7 nucleotides line up with TRBD1. Germline CDR1 is LNHNV and CDR2 is YYDKDF (reference sequence). The CDR3 runs to 18 residues. V was clipped by 4 bases and J by 0 bases; unmatched bases: 15. CDR3 loop: CATSTPFPTGVNSYEQYF. The CDR3 nucleotides are TGTGCCACCAGCACGCCGTTCCCAACAGGGGTAAACTCCTACGAGCAGTACTTC.

This chain joins TRBV7-2 and TRBJ2-3; 10 nucleotides align to TRBD2. The V gene's germline CDR1 is SGHTA and CDR2 FQGNSA. The trim removed 2 bases at V and 6 bases at J, leaving 11 bases unmatched. The CDR3 has 17 amino acids. In nucleotides, the CDR3 is TGTGCCAGCAGCTTACAAGGGGGACTAGCGTTCTCGGATACGCAGTATTTT. This translates into CASSLQGGLAFSDTQYF.

This clone has just a few counts. The chain links TRBV6-1 to TRBJ2-3, with TRBD1 matching 11 bases. Germline V gene sequence: CDR1 MNHNS, CDR2 SASEGT. The junction had 5 bases not matched to a gene; V was cut back by 5 bases and J by 4 bases. This CDR3 region has 15 residues. The CDR3 nucleotides read TGTGCCAGCAGTCCCTGGACAGGGGGCCCAGATACGCAGTATTTT. This codes for CASSPWTGGPDTQYF.

The V and J genes are TRBV7-9 and TRBJ2-3; D uncertain. This CDR3 has 15 amino acids. The V end was cut by 4 bases, the J end by 3 bases, with 14 bases between. Germline V lookup: CDR1 SEHNR, CDR2 FQNEAQ (reference sequence). The CDR3 nucleotides are TGTGCCAGCAGCTCCATCTTTCCAGTAACAGATACGCAGTATTTT. Protein: CASSSIFPVTDTQYF.

This clone was found a few times. The chain combines TRBV4-2 with TRBJ2-7; 7 bases are shared with TRBD2. The CDR3 spans 11 residues. Germline V gene lookup returns CDR1 LGHNA and CDR2 YNFKEQ. V shed 6 bases, J shed 4 bases, and the junction held 0 bases outside the gene matches. The CDR3 here is CASRGGYEQYF. CDR3 nucleotide sequence: TGTGCCAGCAGGGGAGGGTACGAGCAGTACTTC.

The chain joins TRBV19 to TRBJ2-7; tentative D call: TRBD1 (6 bases). Germline CDR1 and CDR2: LNHDA and SQIVND (reference sequence). The CDR3 is 13 amino acids. V was clipped by 4 bases and J by 8 bases, with 15 bases between them. CDR3 amino acids: CASSTGTPGKQYF. The CDR3 DNA sequence: TGTGCCAGTAGTACCGGGACACCAGGGAAGCAGTACTTC.

Here the CDR3 reads CASSLAFMGAGRYNEQFF. The DNA of the CDR3 is TGCGCCAGCAGCTTGGCTTTTATGGGGGCTGGGCGCTACAATGAGCAGTTCTTC. This sequence joins TRBV5-1 and TRBJ2-1, with a weak D call TRBD1 (6 bases). CDR3 length: 18 residues. V lost 0 bases, J lost 3 bases, and 19 bases lay in between. In germline, CDR1 is SGHRS, CDR2 YFSETQ.

The rearrangement joins TRBV28 to TRBJ2-7; 12 positions match TRBD2. Germline lookup yields CDR1 MDHEN and CDR2 SYDVKM. CDR3 size: 15 residues. With V trimmed by 3 bases and J by 3 bases, 3 bases remained unmatched. The CDR3 loop reads CASSFWTSGDYEQYF. In nucleotides, the CDR3 is TGTGCCAGCAGTTTTTGGACTAGCGGGGACTACGAGCAGTACTTC. Together with reference TRBV28 and TRBJ2-7, the CDR3 gives the full variable domain: DVKVTQSSRYLVKRTGEKVFLECVQDMDHENMFWYRQDPGLGLRLIYFSYDVKMKEKGDIPEGYSVSREKKERFSLILESASTNQTSMYLCASSFWTSGDYEQYFGPGTRLTVT.

The chain couples TRBV19 to TRBJ2-7; 12 positions match TRBD2. The CDR3 sequence is 15 residues long. Trimming removed 6 bases from V and 0 bases from J; junction bases left unmatched: 3. Germline CDR1 and CDR2: LNHDA and SQIVND (reference sequence). The DNA for the CDR3 is TGTGCCAGTAGCAAACTAGCGGGGGGCTCCTACGAGCAGTACTTC. It is translated as CASSKLAGGSYEQYF.

The chain employs TRBV29-1 and TRBJ1-5; 8 positions match TRBD1. The CDR3 loop spans 14 amino acids. CDR1 and CDR2 from the germline V gene are SQVTM and ANQGSEA. J was trimmed by 0 bases and V by 4 bases; bases with no gene match: 2. The CDR3 loop is CSVVGTGSNQPQHF. Here the CDR3 DNA reads TGCAGCGTTGTGGGGACAGGTAGCAATCAGCCCCAGCATTTT. The entire variable domain, with the rest obtained from reference TRBV29-1 and TRBJ1-5, is as follows: SAVISQKPSRDICQRGTSLTIQCQVDSQVTMMFWYRQQPGQSLTLIATANQGSEATYESGFVIDKFPISRPNLTFSTLTVSNMSPEDSSIYLCSVVGTGSNQPQHFGDGTRLSIL.

The gene calls are TRBV7-6 and TRBJ2-7; D possibly corresponds to TRBD1 (5 bases). The CDR3 consists of 15 residues. V lost 2 bases and J lost 5, with 16 bases in between. Germline assignment: CDR1 SGHVS and CDR2 FNYEAQ. The CDR3 DNA reads as TGTGCCAGCAGCTTATCGGCAGGGCAGGGCAACGAGCAGTACTTC. It yields the protein CASSLSAGQGNEQYF.

This chain connects TRBV30 to TRBJ1-1; D gene unclear. The CDR3 covers 12 residues. Germline CDR1 is GTSNPN and CDR2 is SVGIG (reference sequence). Trimming took 1 base from V and 7 from J, leaving 10 bases between them. Here the CDR3 reads CAWSDIRGEAFF. In nucleotides, the CDR3 is TGTGCCTGGAGTGATATTCGGGGTGAAGCTTTCTTT.

This clone was seen just once. This chain joins TRBV29-1 and TRBJ2-7; weak D call: TRBD1 (7 bases). Trimming cost V 3 bases and J 8 bases, with 20 bases left between them. Germline lookup yields CDR1 SQVTM and CDR2 ANQGSEA. This CDR3 is 14 amino acids long. CDR3 sequence: CSVEGGTARGQQYF. The DNA of the CDR3 is TGCAGCGTTGAGGGCGGGACAGCCAGGGGTCAGCAGTACTTC.